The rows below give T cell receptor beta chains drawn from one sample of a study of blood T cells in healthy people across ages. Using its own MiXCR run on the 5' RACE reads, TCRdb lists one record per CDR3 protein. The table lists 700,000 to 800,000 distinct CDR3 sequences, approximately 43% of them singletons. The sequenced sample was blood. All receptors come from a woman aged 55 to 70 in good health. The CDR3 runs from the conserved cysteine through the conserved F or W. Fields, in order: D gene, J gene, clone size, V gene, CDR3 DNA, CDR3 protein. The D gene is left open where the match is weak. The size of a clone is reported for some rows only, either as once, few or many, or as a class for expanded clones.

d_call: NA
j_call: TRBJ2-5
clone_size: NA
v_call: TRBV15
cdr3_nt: TGTGCCACCAGCAGATCGTCCGGCGATGAGCAGTACTTC
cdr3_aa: CATSRSSGDEQYF

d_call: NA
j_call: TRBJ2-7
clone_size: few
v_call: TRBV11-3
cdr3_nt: TGTGCCAGCAGCTTAGAGGGGCGGCAGTACTTC
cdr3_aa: CASSLEGRQYF

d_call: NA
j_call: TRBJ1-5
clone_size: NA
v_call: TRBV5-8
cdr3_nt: TGTGCCAGCAGCTTGGGACAGACTTATAGCAATCAGCCCCAGCATTTT
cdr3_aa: CASSLGQTYSNQPQHF

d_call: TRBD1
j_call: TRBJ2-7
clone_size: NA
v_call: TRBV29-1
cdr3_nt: TGCAGCGTCGTGACAGGGTTGCACTCCTACGAGCAGTACTTC
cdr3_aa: CSVVTGLHSYEQYF

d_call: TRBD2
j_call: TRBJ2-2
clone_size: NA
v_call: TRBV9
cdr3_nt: TGTGCCAGCAGCGAACTAGCGGGAGCCGCGAACACCGGGGAGCTGTTTTTT
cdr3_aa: CASSELAGAANTGELFF

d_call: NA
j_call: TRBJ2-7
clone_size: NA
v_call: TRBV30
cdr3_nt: TGTGCCTGGAGGCAACAGGGAGCTAACGGAGAGCAGTACTTC
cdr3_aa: CAWRQQGANGEQYF

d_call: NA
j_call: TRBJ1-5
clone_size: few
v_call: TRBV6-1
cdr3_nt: TGTGCCAGCATAGCACCGGGGATTGGTCAGCCCCAGCATTTT
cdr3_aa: CASIAPGIGQPQHF

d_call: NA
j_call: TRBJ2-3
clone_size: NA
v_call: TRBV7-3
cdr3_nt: TGTGCCAGCAGCTTAATGGCTAGCTCAGATACGCAGTATTTT
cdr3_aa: CASSLMASSDTQYF

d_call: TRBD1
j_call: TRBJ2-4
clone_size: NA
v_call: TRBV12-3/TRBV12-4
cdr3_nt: TGTGCCAGCAGTTCCATCCATCGACGGGACAGCTCCTACGAGCGGTACTTC
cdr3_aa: CASSSIHRRDSSYERYF

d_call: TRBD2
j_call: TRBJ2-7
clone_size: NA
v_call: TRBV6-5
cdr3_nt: TGTGCCAGCAGTACCATGGGAGGGCAGTCGACCTACGAGCAGTACTTC
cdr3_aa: CASSTMGGQSTYEQYF

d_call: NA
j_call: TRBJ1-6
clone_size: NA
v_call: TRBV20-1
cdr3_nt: TGCAGTGCCAATCGGATTGGACGAAGTAATCCACCCCTCCACTTT
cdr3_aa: CSANRIGRSNPPLHF

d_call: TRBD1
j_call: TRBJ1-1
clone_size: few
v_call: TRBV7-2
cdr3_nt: TGTGCCAGCAGCTTAGACGGGACAGGCTTTATGAACACTGAAGCTTTCTTT
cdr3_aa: CASSLDGTGFMNTEAFF

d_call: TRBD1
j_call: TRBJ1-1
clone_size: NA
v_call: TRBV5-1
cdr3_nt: TGCGCCAGCAGCCACCACAGGGGGCAAATGAACACTGAAGCTTTCTTT
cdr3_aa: CASSHHRGQMNTEAFF

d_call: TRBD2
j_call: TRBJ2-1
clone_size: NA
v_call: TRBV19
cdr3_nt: TGTGCCAGTAGTATTGCCCGACTAGCGGACTACAATGAGCAGTTCTTC
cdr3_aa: CASSIARLADYNEQFF

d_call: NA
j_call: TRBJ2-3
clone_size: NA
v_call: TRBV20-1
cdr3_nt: TGCAGTGCTAGAGATTACATAACAGATACGCAGTATTTT
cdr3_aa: CSARDYITDTQYF

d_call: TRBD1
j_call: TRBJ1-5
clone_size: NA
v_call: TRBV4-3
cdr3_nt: TGCACCAGCAGCCAAGAAGGGACAGCAAGCAATCAGCCCCAGCATTTT
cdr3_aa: CTSSQEGTASNQPQHF

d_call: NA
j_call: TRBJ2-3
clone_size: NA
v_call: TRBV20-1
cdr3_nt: TGCAGTGCTAGGAGGGGGGGCCCCACAGATACGCAGTATTTT
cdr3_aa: CSARRGGPTDTQYF

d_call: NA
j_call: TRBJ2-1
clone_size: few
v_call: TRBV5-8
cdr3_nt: TGTGCCAGCAGCTTGAGACGCTCCTACAATGAGCAGTTCTTC
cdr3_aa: CASSLRRSYNEQFF

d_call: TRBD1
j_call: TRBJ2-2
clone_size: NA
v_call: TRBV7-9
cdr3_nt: TGTGCCAGCAGCTCGCCACAGGGGGCCCACACCGGGGAGCGGTTTTTT
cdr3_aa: CASSSPQGAHTGERFF

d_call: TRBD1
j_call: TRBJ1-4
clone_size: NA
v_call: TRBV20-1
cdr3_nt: TGCAGTGCCCCCGGACAGGGCATGGGAAAACTGTTTTTT
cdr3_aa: CSAPGQGMGKLFF

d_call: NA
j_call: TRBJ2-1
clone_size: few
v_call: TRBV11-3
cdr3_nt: TGTGCCAGCAGCCGAACTCTAGGGAATGAGCAGTTCTTC
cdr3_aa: CASSRTLGNEQFF

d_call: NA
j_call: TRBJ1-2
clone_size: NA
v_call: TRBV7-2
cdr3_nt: TGTGCCAGCAGCTTAATCGCCCAGGGTAGTGGCTACACCTTC
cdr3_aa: CASSLIAQGSGYTF

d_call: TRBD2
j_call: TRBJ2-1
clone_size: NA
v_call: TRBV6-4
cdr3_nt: TGTGCCAGCAGTCCTAGCGGGAGGGCGAATGAGCAGTTCTTC
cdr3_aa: CASSPSGRANEQFF

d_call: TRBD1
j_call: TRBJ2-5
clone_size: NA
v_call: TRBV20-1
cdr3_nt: TGCAGTGCTCGAAATCACCGGGACAGGGGAGAGACCCAGTACTTC
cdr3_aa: CSARNHRDRGETQYF

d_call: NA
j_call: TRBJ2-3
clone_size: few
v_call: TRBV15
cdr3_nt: TGTGCCACCAGCAGAGATCGAGGGGGGGTTACGCAGTATTTT
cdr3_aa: CATSRDRGGVTQYF

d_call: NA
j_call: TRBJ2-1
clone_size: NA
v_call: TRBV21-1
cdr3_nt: TGTGCCAGCAGCAAAGCGACGGGCCAGGGGTACTCCTACAATGAGCAGTTCTTC
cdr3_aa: CASSKATGQGYSYNEQFF

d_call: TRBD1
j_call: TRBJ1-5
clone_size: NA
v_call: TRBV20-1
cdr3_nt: TGCAGTGCTAGTATTATCGGGGGACAGGGGGCGAGGGAGGGCAATCAGCCCCAGCATTTT
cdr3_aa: CSASIIGGQGAREGNQPQHF

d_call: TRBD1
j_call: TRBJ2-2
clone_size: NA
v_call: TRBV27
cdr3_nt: TGTGCCAGCAGTTTTATCCCCGGGACAGGGGGCACCGGGGAGCTGTTTTTT
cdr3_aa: CASSFIPGTGGTGELFF

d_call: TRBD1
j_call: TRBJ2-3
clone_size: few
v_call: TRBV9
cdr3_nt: TGTGCCAGCAGCGCGAGGGACAGGGCCAACTTTCGCACAGATACGCAGTATTTT
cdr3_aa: CASSARDRANFRTDTQYF

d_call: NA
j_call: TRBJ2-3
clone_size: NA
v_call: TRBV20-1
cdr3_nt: TGCAGTGCTAGCGGTCCGGTGTTTACGCAGTATTTT
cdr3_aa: CSASGPVFTQYF

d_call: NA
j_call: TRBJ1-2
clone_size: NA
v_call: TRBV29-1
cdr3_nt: TGCAGCGCCACTGGGGAGGGGTTTCACTATGGCTACACCTTC
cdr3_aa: CSATGEGFHYGYTF

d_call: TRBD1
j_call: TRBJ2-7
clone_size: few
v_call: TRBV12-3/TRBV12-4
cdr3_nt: TGTGCCAGCAGTCCGGGACAGGGCGAACCCTACGAGCAGTACTTC
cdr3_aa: CASSPGQGEPYEQYF

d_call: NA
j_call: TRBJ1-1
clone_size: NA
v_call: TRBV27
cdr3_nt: TGTGCCAGCAGTCTCTTAGGCGGAGGCAGAGGGTCCAAGTCCACTGAAGCTTTCTTT
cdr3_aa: CASSLLGGGRGSKSTEAFF

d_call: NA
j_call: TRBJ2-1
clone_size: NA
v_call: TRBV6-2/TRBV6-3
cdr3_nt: TGTGCCAGCAGTTATTTCGATGAGCAGTTCTTC
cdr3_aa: CASSYFDEQFF

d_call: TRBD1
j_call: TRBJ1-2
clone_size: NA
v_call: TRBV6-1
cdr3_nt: TGTGCCAGCAGTGAATTGGGACAGGGTGTCTATGGCTACACCTTC
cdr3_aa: CASSELGQGVYGYTF

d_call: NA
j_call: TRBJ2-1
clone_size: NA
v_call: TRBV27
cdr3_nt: TGTGCCACCAAAACGGTAGCAACCTCTTACCATGAGCAGTTCTTC
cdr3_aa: CATKTVATSYHEQFF

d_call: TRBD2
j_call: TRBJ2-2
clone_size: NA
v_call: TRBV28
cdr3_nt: TGTGCCACCATATCCCGGGGGGCCGGGGAGCTGTTTTTT
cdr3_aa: CATISRGAGELFF

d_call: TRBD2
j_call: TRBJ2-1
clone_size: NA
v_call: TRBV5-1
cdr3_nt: TGCGCCAGCAAGGAGCGGGAGGCCCCGTACAATGAGCAGTTCTTC
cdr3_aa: CASKEREAPYNEQFF

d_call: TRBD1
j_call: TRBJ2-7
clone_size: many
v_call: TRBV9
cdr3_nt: TGTGCCAGCAGCTCCCAAGGACAGGGTGACGAGCAGTACTTC
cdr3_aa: CASSSQGQGDEQYF